This T cell receptor beta chain was documented in a study of blood T cell repertoires in COVID-19. Whole-study context: Collection of acute and convalescent COVID-19 samples took place in the United States, Italy and Spain. T cells, B-cell-depleted T cells, or PBMCs provided the cDNA or gDNA that served as material.

CDR1 and CDR2 from the germline V gene are SGHTA and FQGNSA. V was pared by 5 bases and J by 2 bases, with 21 bases between. There are 17 residues in the CDR3. In the source study's methods: Using reference gene primer amplification, nucleated cell counts were estimated. The data were produced by immunoSEQ multiplex PCR, yet TCRdb's version contains in-frame clones alone and is incomplete. V, J and clone size reflect that table, while D and trimming were determined from the DNA. The sample holds around 62,000 clones; about 82% are singletons and the top ten take 23%. The receptor's source is a man between 45 and 60 years old with acute or convalescent COVID-19. The specimen was peripheral blood. The chain combines TRBV7-2 with TRBJ2-5; D perhaps matches TRBD2 (6 bases). Here the CDR3 DNA reads TGTGCCAGCAGCCCAGAAGGTGTGGGGGGTCCACAAGAGACCCAGTACTTC. It translates to CASSPEGVGGPQETQYF.